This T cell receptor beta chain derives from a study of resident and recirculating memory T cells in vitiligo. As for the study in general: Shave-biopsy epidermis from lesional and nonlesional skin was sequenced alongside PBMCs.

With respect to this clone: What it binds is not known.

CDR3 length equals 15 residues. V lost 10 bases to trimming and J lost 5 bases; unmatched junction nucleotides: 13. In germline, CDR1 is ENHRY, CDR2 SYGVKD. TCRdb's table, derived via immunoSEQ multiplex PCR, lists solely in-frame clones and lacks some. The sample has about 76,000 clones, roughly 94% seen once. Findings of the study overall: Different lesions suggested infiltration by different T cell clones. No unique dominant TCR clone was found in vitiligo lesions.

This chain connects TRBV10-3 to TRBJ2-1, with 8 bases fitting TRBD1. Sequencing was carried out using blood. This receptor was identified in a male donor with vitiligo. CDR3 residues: CATFAGQGADNEQFF. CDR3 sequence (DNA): TGTGCCACCTTTGCTGGGCAGGGGGCGGACAATGAGCAGTTCTTC.